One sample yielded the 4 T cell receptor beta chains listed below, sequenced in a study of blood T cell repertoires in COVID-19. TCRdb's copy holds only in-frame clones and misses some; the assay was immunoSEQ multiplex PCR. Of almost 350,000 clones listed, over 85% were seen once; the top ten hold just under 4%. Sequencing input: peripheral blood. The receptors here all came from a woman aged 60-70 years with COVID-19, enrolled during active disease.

The CDR3: CASSPGQGRAGNYGYTF. CDR3 DNA: TGTGCCAGCAGCCCCGGACAGGGTAGAGCGGGCAACTATGGCTACACCTTC. The V gene is TRBV16, the J gene TRBJ1-2, with TRBD1 matching 8 bases. The V and J ends lost 4 bases and 2 bases, in that order; junction bases with no gene match: 12. This CDR3 has 17 residues. Germline V gene lookup returns CDR1 KGHSY and CDR2 FQNENV.

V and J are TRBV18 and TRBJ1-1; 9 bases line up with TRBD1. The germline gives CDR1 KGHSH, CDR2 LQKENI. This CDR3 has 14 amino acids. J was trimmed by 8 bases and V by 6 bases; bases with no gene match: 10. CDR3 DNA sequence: TGTGCCAGCTCCTCCGGGACAGGGTACGGGGAAGCTTTCTTT. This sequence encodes CASSSGTGYGEAFF.

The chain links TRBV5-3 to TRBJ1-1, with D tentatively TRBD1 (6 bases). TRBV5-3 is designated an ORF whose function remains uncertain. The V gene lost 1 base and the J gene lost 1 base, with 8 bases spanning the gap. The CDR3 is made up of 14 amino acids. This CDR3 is CARSLQGSNTEAFF. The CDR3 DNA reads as TGTGCCAGAAGCTTGCAGGGGTCGAACACTGAAGCTTTCTTT.

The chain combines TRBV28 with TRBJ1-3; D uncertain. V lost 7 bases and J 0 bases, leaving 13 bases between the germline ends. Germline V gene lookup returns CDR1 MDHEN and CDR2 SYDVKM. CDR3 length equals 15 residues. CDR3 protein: CASILGTASGNTIYF. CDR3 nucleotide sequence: TGTGCCAGCATCCTGGGCACGGCCTCTGGAAACACCATATATTTT. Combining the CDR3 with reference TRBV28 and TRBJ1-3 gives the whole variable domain DVKVTQSSRYLVKRTGEKVFLECVQDMDHENMFWYRQDPGLGLRLIYFSYDVKMKEKGDIPEGYSVSREKKERFSLILESASTNQTSMYLCASILGTASGNTIYFGEGSWLTVV.